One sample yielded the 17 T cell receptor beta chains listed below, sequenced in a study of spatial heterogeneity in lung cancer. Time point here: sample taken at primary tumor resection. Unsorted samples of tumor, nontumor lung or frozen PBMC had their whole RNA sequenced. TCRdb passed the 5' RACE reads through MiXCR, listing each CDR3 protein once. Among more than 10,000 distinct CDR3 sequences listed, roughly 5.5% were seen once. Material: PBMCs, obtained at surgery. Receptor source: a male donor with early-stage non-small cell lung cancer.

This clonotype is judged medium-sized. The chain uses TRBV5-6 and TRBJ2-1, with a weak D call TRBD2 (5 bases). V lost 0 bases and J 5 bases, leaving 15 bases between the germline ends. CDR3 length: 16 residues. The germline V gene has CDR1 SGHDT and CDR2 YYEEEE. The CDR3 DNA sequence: TGTGCCAGCAGCTTGGGACGGAGGCTGGGAAACAATGAGCAGTTCTTC. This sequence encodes CASSLGRRLGNNEQFF.

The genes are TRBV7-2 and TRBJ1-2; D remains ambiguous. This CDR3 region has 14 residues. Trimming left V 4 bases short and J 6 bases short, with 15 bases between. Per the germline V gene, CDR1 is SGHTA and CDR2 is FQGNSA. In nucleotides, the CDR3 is TGTGCCAGCAGCTCGGACCTCCTAACAAATGGCTACACCTTC. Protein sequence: CASSSDLLTNGYTF.

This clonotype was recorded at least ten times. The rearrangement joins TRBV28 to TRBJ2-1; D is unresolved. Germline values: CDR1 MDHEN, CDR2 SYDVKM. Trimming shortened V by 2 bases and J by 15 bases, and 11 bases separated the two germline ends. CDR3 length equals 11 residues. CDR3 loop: CASSLMFLWFF. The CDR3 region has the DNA TGTGCCAGCAGTTTAATGTTTCTATGGTTCTTC.

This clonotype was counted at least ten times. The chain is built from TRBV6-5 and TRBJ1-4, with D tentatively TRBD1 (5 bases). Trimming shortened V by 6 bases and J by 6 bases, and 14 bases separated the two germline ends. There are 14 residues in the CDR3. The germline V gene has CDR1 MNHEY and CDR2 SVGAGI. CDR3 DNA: TGTGCCAGCAGAAAATGGGGGGTGGATGAAAAACTGTTTTTT. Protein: CASRKWGVDEKLFF.

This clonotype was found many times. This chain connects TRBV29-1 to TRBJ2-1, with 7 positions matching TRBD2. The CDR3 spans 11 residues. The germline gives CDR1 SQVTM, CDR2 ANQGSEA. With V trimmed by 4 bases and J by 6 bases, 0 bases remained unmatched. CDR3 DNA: TGCAGCGTTGGGGGGGGCAATGAGCAGTTCTTC. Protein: CSVGGGNEQFF.

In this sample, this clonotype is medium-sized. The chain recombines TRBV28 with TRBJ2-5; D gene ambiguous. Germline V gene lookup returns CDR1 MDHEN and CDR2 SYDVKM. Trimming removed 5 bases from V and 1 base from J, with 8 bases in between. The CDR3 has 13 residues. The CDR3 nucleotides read TGTGCCAGCAGTACCAGCAGCCAAGAGACCCAGTACTTC. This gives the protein CASSTSSQETQYF.

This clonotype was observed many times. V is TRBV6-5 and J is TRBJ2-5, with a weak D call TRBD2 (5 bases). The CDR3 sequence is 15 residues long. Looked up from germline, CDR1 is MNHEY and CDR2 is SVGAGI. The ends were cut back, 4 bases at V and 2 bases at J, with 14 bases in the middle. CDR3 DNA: TGTGCCAGCAGTTCTCCCCTCCGGGGTCAAGAGACCCAGTACTTC. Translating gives CASSSPLRGQETQYF.

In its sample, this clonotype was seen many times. In DNA, the CDR3 is TGCAGCGTCCGACAGGCGGGAGGCGGGGAGCTGTTTTTT. It codes for CSVRQAGGGELFF. The chain employs TRBV29-1 and TRBJ2-2, with 8 bases fitting TRBD2. The CDR3 runs 13 residues. V was clipped by 6 bases and J by 7 bases; unmatched bases: 7. The germline gives CDR1 SQVTM, CDR2 ANQGSEA.

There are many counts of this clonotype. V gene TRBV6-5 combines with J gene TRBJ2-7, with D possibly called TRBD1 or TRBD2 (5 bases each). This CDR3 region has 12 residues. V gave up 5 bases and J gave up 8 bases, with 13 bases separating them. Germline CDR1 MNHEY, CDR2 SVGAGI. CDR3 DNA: TGTGCCAGCAGTGGGGACCGCGCACAGCAGTACTTC. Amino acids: CASSGDRAQQYF.

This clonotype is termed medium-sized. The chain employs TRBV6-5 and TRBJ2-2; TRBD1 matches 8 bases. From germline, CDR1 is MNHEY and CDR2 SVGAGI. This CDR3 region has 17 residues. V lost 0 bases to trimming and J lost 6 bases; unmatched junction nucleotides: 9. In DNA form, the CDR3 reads TGTGCCAGCAGTTACTCGTACAGGACAGGGATGGCCGGGGAGCTGTTTTTT. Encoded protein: CASSYSYRTGMAGELFF.

The CDR3, as DNA: TGTGCCAGCAGTTACGAAGAGCAAGAGACCCAGTACTTC. It specifies CASSYEEQETQYF. V usage is TRBV6-2 or TRBV6-3 and J usage is TRBJ2-5; the D is unclear. The germline gives CDR1 MNHEY, CDR2 SVGEGT. V was pared by 2 bases and J by 2 bases, with 6 bases between. The CDR3 length is 13 residues.

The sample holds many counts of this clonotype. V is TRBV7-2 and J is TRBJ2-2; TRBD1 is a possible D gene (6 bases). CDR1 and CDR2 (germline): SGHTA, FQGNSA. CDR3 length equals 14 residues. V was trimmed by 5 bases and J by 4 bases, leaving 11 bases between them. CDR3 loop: CASSANRVTGELFF. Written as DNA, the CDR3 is TGTGCCAGCAGCGCTAACAGGGTCACCGGGGAGCTGTTTTTT.

CDR3 bases: TGTGCCAGCAGCACCGGGACTAGCCCCGACAATGAGCAGTTCTTC. Protein sequence: CASSTGTSPDNEQFF. This chain connects TRBV7-2 to TRBJ2-1; TRBD2 matches at 9 bases. CDR1 is SGHTA and CDR2 is FQGNSA in the germline V gene. The CDR3 is 15 residues long. Trimming cost V 5 bases and J 5 bases; bases outside gene matches: 7.

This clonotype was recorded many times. In DNA form, the CDR3 reads TGCAGTGCTAGAGAAGACAGAAATAGCAATCAGCCCCAGCATTTT. This translates into CSAREDRNSNQPQHF. V and J are TRBV20-1 and TRBJ1-5; D perhaps matches TRBD1 (5 bases). The V gene lost 0 bases and the J gene lost 0 bases, with 9 bases spanning the gap. The CDR3 has 15 residues. Germline CDR1 and CDR2: DFQATT and SNEGSKA (reference sequence).

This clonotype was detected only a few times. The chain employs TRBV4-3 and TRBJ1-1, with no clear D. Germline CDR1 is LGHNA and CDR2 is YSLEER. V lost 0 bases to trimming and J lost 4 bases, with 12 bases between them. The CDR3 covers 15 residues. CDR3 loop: CASSQDRVGGTEAFF. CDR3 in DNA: TGCGCCAGCAGCCAAGATCGGGTTGGAGGCACTGAAGCTTTCTTT.

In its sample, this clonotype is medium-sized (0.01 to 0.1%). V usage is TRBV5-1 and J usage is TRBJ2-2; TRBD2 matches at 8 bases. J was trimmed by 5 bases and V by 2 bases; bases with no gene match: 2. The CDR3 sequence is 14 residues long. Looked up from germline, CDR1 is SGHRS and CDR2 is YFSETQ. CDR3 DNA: TGCGCCAGCAGCTTAGGACTAGCAACCGGGGAGCTGTTTTTT. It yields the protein CASSLGLATGELFF.

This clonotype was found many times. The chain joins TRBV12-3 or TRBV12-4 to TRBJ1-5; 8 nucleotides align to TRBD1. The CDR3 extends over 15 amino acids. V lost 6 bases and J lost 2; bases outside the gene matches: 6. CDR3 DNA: TGTGCCAGCAGCCCGACAGGGGCCGGCAATCAGCCCCAGCATTTT. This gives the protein CASSPTGAGNQPQHF.